The 10 T cell receptor beta chains in this list originate from one sample, sequenced in a study of cytotoxic CD8 clonotypes in ibrutinib-treated CLL. The table came from immunoSEQ multiplex PCR; TCRdb's copy has only in-frame clones and leaves some out. The table records more than 10,000 clones, 65% to 85% of them present only once. The sample in question was PBMCs, obtained at disease progression, from a patient treated with ibrutinib. Receptor source: a human donor with chronic lymphocytic leukemia.

This clone was seen a single time. The genes are TRBV7-9 and TRBJ2-1, with TRBD1 matching over 8 bases. With 4 bases clipped from V and 10 bases from J, the junction kept 3 bases outside the gene matches. The CDR3 is 12 amino acids. Germline V gene data show CDR1 as SEHNR and CDR2 as FQNEAQ (reference sequence). CDR3 DNA: TGTGCCAGCAGCTCAACAGGGGGAGAGCAGTTCTTC. Translated: CASSSTGGEQFF.

In this sample, this clone turned up a few times. V gene TRBV27 combines with J gene TRBJ1-5; no clear D gene. The CDR3 loop spans 15 amino acids. Trimming cost V 5 bases and J 1 base, with 12 bases left between them. Germline V gives CDR1 MNHEY, CDR2 SMNVEV (reference sequence). The CDR3 sequence is CASSKKATSNQPQHF. The CDR3 DNA sequence: TGTGCCAGCAGTAAAAAGGCGACAAGCAATCAGCCCCAGCATTTT.

The chain employs TRBV19 and TRBJ1-2, with no clear D. The ends were cut back, 0 bases at V and 6 bases at J, with 14 bases in the middle. Germline assignment: CDR1 LNHDA and CDR2 SQIVND (reference sequence). The CDR3 length is 15 residues. In DNA form, the CDR3 reads TGTGCCAGTAGTATAGAACAGACATATTCGGATGGCTACACCTTC. Translation gives CASSIEQTYSDGYTF.

V is TRBV19 and J is TRBJ1-5; D possibly corresponds to TRBD1 (5 bases). Trimming removed 4 bases from V and 9 bases from J, with 19 bases in between. Germline assignment: CDR1 LNHDA and CDR2 SQIVND (reference sequence). There are 15 residues in the CDR3. This chain's CDR3 is CASSRGVRGEWPQHF. The CDR3 nucleotides read TGTGCCAGTAGTAGGGGGGTTCGAGGTGAGTGGCCCCAGCATTTT.

The J gene is TRBJ2-1, the V gene TRBV7-9; the match to TRBD2 covers 8 bases. The germline CDR1 and CDR2 sequences are SEHNR and FQNEAQ (reference sequence). The V segment lost 5 bases and the J segment 5 bases; nucleotides outside the gene matches: 17. The CDR3 totals 18 residues. DNA of the CDR3: TGTGCCAGCAGCCCGCCCGGGGGGGAGCGGGACTATAACAATGAGCAGTTCTTC. Translating it yields CASSPPGGERDYNNEQFF.

The rearrangement joins TRBV28 to TRBJ2-5; TRBD2 matches at 11 bases. V gave up 6 bases and J gave up 5 bases; unmatched junction bases: 5. The CDR3 is made up of 14 amino acids. Germline V lookup: CDR1 MDHEN, CDR2 SYDVKM. CDR3 nucleotides: TGTGCCAGCAGCCCACTAGCGGGAGAGGAGACCCAGTACTTC. Its protein product is CASSPLAGEETQYF.

The rearrangement uses TRBV6-6 and TRBJ2-3, with 8 positions matching TRBD2. The CDR3 loop spans 15 amino acids. V dropped 2 bases and J dropped 1; count of bases not matched to a gene: 2. Germline-derived CDR1 and CDR2 are MNHNY and SVGAGI (reference sequence). CDR3 loop: CASSYRREGTDTQYF. CDR3 DNA sequence: TGTGCCAGCAGTTACCGGCGGGAGGGCACAGATACGCAGTATTTT.

This clone occurred a few times. This chain connects TRBV7-9 to TRBJ1-2, with D possibly TRBD1 on 6 matching bases. The ends were cut back, 3 bases at V and 2 bases at J, with 19 bases in the middle. The CDR3 extends over 17 amino acids. Germline V gives CDR1 SEHNR, CDR2 FQNEAQ (reference sequence). The CDR3 region is CASSFLVRDTRNYGYTF. CDR3 nucleotide sequence: TGTGCCAGCAGCTTTTTGGTCCGGGACACAAGAAACTATGGCTACACCTTC.

The chain recombines TRBV19 with TRBJ2-3, with D maybe TRBD1 (6 bases). The length of the CDR3 is 15 residues. CDR1 is LNHDA and CDR2 is SQIVND in the germline V gene (reference sequence). Trimming took off 1 base at V and 0 bases at J, with 8 bases between the two ends. The CDR3 DNA is TGTGCCAGTAGTATAGGTGGACAGAGCACAGATACGCAGTATTTT. Its protein is CASSIGGQSTDTQYF.

The chain combines TRBV30 with TRBJ2-7; 9 bases are shared with TRBD1. The V gene's germline CDR1 is GTSNPN and CDR2 SVGIG (reference sequence). Trimming removed 4 bases from V and 3 bases from J; junction bases left unmatched: 1. CDR3 size: 12 residues. The CDR3 region is CAWKDRGYEQYF. Written as DNA, the CDR3 is TGTGCCTGGAAGGACAGGGGCTACGAGCAGTACTTC.